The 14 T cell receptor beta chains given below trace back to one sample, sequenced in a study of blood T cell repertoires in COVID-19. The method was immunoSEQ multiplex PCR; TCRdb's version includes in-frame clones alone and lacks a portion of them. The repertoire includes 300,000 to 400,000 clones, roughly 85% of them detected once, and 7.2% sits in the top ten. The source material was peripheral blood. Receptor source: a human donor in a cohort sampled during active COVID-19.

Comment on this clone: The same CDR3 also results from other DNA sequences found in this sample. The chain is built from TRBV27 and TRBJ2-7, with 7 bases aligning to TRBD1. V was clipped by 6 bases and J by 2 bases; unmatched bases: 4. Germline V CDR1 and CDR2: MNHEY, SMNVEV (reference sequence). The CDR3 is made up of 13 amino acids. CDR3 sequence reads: CASSLTGTYEQYF. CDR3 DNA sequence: TGTGCCAGCAGCCTGACAGGGACCTACGAGCAGTACTTC.

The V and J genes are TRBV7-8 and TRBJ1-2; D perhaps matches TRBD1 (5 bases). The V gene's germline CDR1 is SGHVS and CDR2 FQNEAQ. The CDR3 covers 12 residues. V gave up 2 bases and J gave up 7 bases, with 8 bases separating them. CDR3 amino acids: CASSLSGGGYTF. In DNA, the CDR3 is TGTGCCAGCAGCTTATCCGGGGGTGGCTACACCTTC. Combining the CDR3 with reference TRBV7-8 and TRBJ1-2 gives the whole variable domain GAGVSQSPRYKVAKRGQDVALRCDPISGHVSLFWYQQALGQGPEFLTYFQNEAQLDKSGLPSDRFFAERPEGSVSTLKIQRTQQEDSAVYLCASSLSGGGYTFGSGTRLTVV.

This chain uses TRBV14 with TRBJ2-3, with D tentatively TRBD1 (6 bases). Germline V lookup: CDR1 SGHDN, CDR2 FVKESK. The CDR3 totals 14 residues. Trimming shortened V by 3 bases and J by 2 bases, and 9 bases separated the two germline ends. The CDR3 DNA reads TGTGCCAGCAGCCATAGGACAGTCACAGATACGCAGTATTTT. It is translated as CASSHRTVTDTQYF.

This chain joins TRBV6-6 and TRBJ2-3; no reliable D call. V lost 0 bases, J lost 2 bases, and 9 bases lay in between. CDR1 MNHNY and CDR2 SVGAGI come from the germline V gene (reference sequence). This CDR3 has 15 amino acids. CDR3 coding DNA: TGTGCCAGCAGTTACTCCAGTACCCTCACAGATACGCAGTATTTT. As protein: CASSYSSTLTDTQYF.

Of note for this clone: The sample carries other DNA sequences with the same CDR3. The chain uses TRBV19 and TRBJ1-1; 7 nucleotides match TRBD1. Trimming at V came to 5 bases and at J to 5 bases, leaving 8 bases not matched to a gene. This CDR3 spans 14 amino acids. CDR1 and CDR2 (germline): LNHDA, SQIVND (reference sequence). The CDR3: CASSSTGWATEAFF. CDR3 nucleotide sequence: TGTGCCAGTAGTTCGACAGGGTGGGCGACTGAAGCTTTCTTT.

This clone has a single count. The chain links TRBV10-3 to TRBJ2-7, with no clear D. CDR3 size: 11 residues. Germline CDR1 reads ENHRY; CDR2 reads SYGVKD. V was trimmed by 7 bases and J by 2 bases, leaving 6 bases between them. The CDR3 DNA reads TGTGCCATCACAGACACCTACGAGCAGTACTTC. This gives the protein CAITDTYEQYF.

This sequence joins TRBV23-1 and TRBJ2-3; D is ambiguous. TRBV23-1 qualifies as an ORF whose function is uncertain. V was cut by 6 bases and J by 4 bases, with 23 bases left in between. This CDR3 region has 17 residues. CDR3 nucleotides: TGCGCCAGCAGCCCATCCTGGGCATTTTCATTGTCAGATACGCAGTATTTT. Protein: CASSPSWAFSLSDTQYF.

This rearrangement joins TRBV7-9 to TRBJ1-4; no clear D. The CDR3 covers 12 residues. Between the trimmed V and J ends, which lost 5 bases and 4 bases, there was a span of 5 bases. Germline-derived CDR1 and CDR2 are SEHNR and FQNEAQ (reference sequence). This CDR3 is CASSPLNEKLFF. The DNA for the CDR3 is TGTGCCAGCAGCCCACTTAATGAAAAACTGTTTTTT.

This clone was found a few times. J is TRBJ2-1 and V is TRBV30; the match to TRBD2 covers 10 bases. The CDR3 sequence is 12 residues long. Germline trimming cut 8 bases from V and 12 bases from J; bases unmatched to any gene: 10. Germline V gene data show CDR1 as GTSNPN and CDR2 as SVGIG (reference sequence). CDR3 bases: TGTGCCGGTGAGCGGGGGGGAGTCTTGCAGTTCTTC. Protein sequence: CAGERGGVLQFF. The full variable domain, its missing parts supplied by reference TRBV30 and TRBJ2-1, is SQTIHQWPATLVQPVGSPLSLECTVEGTSNPNLYWYRQAAGRGLQLLFYSVGIGQISSEVPQNLSASRPQDRQFILSSKKLLLSDSGFYLCAGERGGVLQFFGPGTRLTVL.

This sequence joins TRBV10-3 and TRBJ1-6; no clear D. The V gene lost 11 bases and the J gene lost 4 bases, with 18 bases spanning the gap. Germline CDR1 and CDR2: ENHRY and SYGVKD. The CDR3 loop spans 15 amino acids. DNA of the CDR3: TGTGCCGCCAACAATCCCAGCGGTTATAATTCACCCCTCCACTTT. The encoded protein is CAANNPSGYNSPLHF.

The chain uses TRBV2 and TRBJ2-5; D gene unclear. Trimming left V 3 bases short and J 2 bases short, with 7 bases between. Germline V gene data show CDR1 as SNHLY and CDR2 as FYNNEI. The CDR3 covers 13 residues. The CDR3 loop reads CASSDGRQETQYF. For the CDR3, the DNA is TGTGCCAGCAGTGATGGGCGTCAAGAGACCCAGTACTTC.

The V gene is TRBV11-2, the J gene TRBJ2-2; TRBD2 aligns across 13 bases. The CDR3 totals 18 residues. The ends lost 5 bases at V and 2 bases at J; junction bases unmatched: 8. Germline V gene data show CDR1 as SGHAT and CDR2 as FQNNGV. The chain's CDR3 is CASSPIGLAGANTGELFF. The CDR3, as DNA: TGTGCCAGCAGCCCCATTGGACTAGCGGGGGCCAACACCGGGGAGCTGTTTTTT.

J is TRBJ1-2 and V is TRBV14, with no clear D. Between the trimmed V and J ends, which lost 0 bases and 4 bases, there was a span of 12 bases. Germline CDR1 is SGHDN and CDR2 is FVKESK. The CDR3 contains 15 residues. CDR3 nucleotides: TGTGCCAGCAGCCAAGAAGCAGGATTCCTCTATGGCTACACCTTC. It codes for CASSQEAGFLYGYTF. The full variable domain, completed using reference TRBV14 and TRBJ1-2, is EAGVTQFPSHSVIEKGQTVTLRCDPISGHDNLYWYRRVMGKEIKFLLHFVKESKQDESGMPNNRFLAERTGGTYSTLKVQPAELEDSGVYFCASSQEAGFLYGYTFGSGTRLTVV.

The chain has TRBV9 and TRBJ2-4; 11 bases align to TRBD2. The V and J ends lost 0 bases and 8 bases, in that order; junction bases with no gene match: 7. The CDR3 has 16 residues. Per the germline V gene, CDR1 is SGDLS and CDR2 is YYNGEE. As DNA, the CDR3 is TGTGCCAGCAGCGTAGACGGTCTAGCGGGGGGTGACATTCAGTACTTC. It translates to CASSVDGLAGGDIQYF.